What follows are 5 T cell receptor beta chains derived from one specimen sequenced in a study of shared clonotypes between healthy human individuals. Only in-frame clones appear in the TCRdb table, and some are missing; sequencing was by immunoSEQ multiplex PCR. The table records around 550,000 clones, 90% to 96% of them present only once. The source material was naive CD4+ T cells sorted from blood. Indicated subset: CD45RA+ positively selected. The source is a woman in her 30s in good health.

The chain combines TRBV14 with TRBJ1-3, with unresolved D. This CDR3 has 13 residues. Germline CDR1 SGHDN, CDR2 FVKESK. The V end was cut by 5 bases, the J end by 2 bases, with 7 bases between. In DNA, the CDR3 is TGTGCCAGCAGCTTTTATACTGGAAACACCATATATTTT. Encoded protein: CASSFYTGNTIYF.

This chain connects TRBV2 to TRBJ1-5; D is unclear. CDR3 size: 15 residues. The germline V gene has CDR1 SNHLY and CDR2 FYNNEI. The V end was cut by 2 bases, the J end by 0 bases, with 8 bases between. CDR3 bases: TGTGCCAGCAGTGAAAACCTAGGTAGCAATCAGCCCCAGCATTTT. Protein: CASSENLGSNQPQHF.

The CDR3 spells CASSAYPGLAESSYNEQFF. The CDR3 DNA follows: TGTGCCAGTAGTGCGTATCCGGGACTAGCGGAGAGCTCCTACAATGAGCAGTTCTTC. The chain is built from TRBV19 and TRBJ2-1, with TRBD2 identical over 11 bases. CDR3 length: 19 amino acids. The V gene end was trimmed by 5 bases and the J gene end by 0 bases; junction bases not matched to a gene: 12. The germline V gene has CDR1 LNHDA and CDR2 SQIVND (reference sequence).

The chain has TRBV18 and TRBJ1-2; TRBD1 might be the D (5 bases). This CDR3 contains 13 residues. Germline CDR1 KGHSH, CDR2 LQKENI. Trimming cost V 0 bases and J 4 bases, with 6 bases left between them. In DNA, the CDR3 is TGTGCCAGCTCACCACCAGACAGCTATGGCTACACCTTC. Its protein product is CASSPPDSYGYTF.

A single count supports this clone. V and J are TRBV7-8 and TRBJ2-6; unclear D gene. Trimming left V 6 bases short and J 3 bases short, with 12 bases between. The germline gives CDR1 SGHVS, CDR2 FQNEAQ. CDR3 length equals 15 residues. CDR3 sequence (DNA): TGTGCCAGCAGTCGAGGTTCTGATGGGGCCAACGTCCTGACTTTC. It yields the protein CASSRGSDGANVLTF.